This T cell receptor beta chain appears in the sequencing data of a study of shared clonotypes between healthy human individuals. Replicate PCRs for sorted subsets used approximately 190 ng DNA; this equaled 25,000 to 30,000 T cell genomes. Authors' data handling: Owing to the provision of junction-only sequences devoid of quality scores by immunoSEQ, filtering differed. Assay: immunoSEQ multiplex PCR; the TCRdb copy retains only in-frame clones and omits some. D and trimming come from the DNA, and the V and J calls and clone size come from that table. The sample yields over a million clones, around three quarters seen once. This clone was seen more than once but under ten times. Its specificity is unknown. This sample also contains other DNA sequences that code for the same CDR3. Whole-study results and caveats: Rarefaction curves obtained for sorted subsets showed sequencing incomplete despite large depth.

This receptor was identified in a man aged 18-30 years in good health. Some clones in this sample may be carry-over from other donors' samples. The sequenced sample consisted of memory CD4+ T cells from PBMCs. Stated subset: CD45RA-negative fraction.

CDR3 loop: CATSSLNEQFF. The CDR3, as DNA: TGTGCCACCAGCAGCCTCAATGAGCAGTTCTTC. J is TRBJ2-1 and V is TRBV15; D is unclear. CDR1 and CDR2 from the germline V gene are LNHNV and YYDKDF (reference sequence). The CDR3 has 11 amino acids. The V end was cut by 3 bases, the J end by 6 bases, with 3 bases between.